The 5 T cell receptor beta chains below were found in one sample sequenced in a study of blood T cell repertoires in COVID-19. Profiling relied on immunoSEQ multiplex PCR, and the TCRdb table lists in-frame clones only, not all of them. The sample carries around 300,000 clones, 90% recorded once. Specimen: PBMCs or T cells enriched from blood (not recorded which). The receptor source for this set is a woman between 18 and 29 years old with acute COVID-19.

In DNA form, the CDR3 reads TGTGCCAGCAGTTTAATTTGGGACAAAGAGACCCAGTACTTC. It codes for CASSLIWDKETQYF. The chain carries TRBV28 and TRBJ2-5; tentatively, D is TRBD1 (6 bases). Germline V gives CDR1 MDHEN, CDR2 SYDVKM. This CDR3 comprises 14 residues. The V end was cut by 2 bases, the J end by 3 bases, with 10 bases between.

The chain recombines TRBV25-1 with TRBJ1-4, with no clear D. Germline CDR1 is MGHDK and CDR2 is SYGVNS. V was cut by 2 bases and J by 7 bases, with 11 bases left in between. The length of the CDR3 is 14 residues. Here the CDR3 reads CASSEEHLLEKLFF. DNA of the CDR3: TGTGCCAGCAGTGAAGAACATCTGCTTGAAAAACTGTTTTTT.

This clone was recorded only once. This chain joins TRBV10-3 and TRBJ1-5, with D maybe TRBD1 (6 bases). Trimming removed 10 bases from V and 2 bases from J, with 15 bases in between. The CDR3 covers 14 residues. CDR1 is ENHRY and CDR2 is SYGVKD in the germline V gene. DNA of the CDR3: TGTGCCACCGGCGGGGGCTTGGGCAATCAGCCCCAGCATTTT. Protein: CATGGGLGNQPQHF.

The CDR3 DNA is TGTGCCAGCAGCCGCGGGGACGGGACGGAGCAGTACTTC. The encoded protein is CASSRGDGTEQYF. The J gene is TRBJ2-7, the V gene TRBV7-2; D possibly corresponds to TRBD2 (6 bases). The CDR3 has 13 residues. Germline V gene sequence: CDR1 SGHTA, CDR2 FQGNSA. Trimming stripped 5 bases from V and 7 bases from J, with 15 bases between.

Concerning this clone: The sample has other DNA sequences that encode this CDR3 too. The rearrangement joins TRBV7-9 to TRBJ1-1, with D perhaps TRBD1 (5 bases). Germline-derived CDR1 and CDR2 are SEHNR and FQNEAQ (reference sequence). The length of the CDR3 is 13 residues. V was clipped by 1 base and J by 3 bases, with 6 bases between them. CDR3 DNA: TGTGCCAGCAGCTTAGGGGGCGACACTGAAGCTTTCTTT. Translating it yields CASSLGGDTEAFF.